The 13 T cell receptor beta chains below all came from one sample that was sequenced in a study of beta chain features in type 1 diabetes. Expressed TCRB transcripts were sequenced, since all the RNA that had been isolated was reverse transcribed. Repertoires were generated with immunoSEQ multiplex PCR, while TCRdb's copy carries only in-frame clones and drops some. The sample lists fewer than 550,000 clones, approximately 10% seen once, with less than 0.06% in the top ten. Specimen: naive CD4+ T cells from blood. These receptor sequences come from a woman between 18 and 29 years old in good health.

The genes are TRBV7-8 and TRBJ2-5; possibly TRBD2 for D (6 bases). Germline V CDR1 and CDR2: SGHVS, FQNEAQ. The CDR3 consists of 14 residues. The V gene lost 9 bases and the J gene lost 3 bases, with 17 bases spanning the gap. The CDR3 nucleotides read TGTGCCAGGCGACGCCGGGACTGCAAAGAGACCCAGTACTTC. This encodes CARRRRDCKETQYF.

This chain joins TRBV18 and TRBJ1-4; a weak D match, TRBD1 (6 bases). The germline V gene encodes CDR1 KGHSH and CDR2 LQKENI. The V end lost 2 bases, the J end lost 8 bases, and 15 bases lay between the germline ends. The CDR3 spans 15 residues. The CDR3 region is CASSPSRGQGEKLFF. CDR3 bases: TGTGCCAGCTCACCATCGAGGGGTCAGGGGGAAAAACTGTTTTTT.

This clone was counted between two and nine times. This rearrangement joins TRBV9 to TRBJ1-4, with no clear D. V was clipped by 1 base and J by 6 bases, with 10 bases between them. This CDR3 contains 14 residues. Per the germline V gene, CDR1 is SGDLS and CDR2 is YYNGEE. CDR3 sequence: CASSVSSQHEKLFF. DNA of the CDR3: TGTGCCAGCAGCGTATCGAGCCAACATGAAAAACTGTTTTTT.

This clone has a handful of counts. The chain couples TRBV7-2 to TRBJ2-5; D gene ambiguous. The germline V and J ends were trimmed by 1 base and 5 bases, with 11 bases remaining between them. CDR3 length equals 14 residues. Germline V CDR1 and CDR2: SGHTA, FQGNSA. This CDR3 is CASSLVSREETQYF. The CDR3 DNA reads as TGTGCCAGCAGCTTAGTTTCGCGAGAGGAGACCCAGTACTTC.

This clone was seen a handful of times. This sequence joins TRBV27 and TRBJ2-5, with D tentatively TRBD1 (5 bases). Trimming cost V 5 bases and J 10 bases, with 11 bases left between them. This CDR3 is built from 11 residues. CDR1 and CDR2 from the germline V gene are MNHEY and SMNVEV (reference sequence). Here the CDR3 reads CASSQGARQYF. DNA of the CDR3: TGTGCCAGCAGTCAAGGGGCCCGCCAGTACTTC.

This clone was seen ten or more times. The gene calls are TRBV29-1 and TRBJ1-1; the D is unclear. The germline V and J ends were trimmed by 6 bases and 2 bases, with 13 bases remaining between them. Per the germline V gene, CDR1 is SQVTM and CDR2 is ANQGSEA. The CDR3 sequence is 13 residues long. CDR3 sequence reads: CSVDVQLNTEAFF. DNA of the CDR3: TGCAGCGTCGACGTACAGTTAAACACTGAAGCTTTCTTT.

This clone was seen a few times. This sequence joins TRBV18 and TRBJ2-1; 9 bases fit TRBD2. The V segment lost 6 bases and the J segment 6 bases; nucleotides outside the gene matches: 15. This CDR3 comprises 17 residues. From germline, CDR1 is KGHSH and CDR2 LQKENI. CDR3: CASSLSVAGGPSNEQFF. The CDR3, as DNA: TGTGCCAGCTCCCTCTCGGTCGCGGGAGGGCCAAGCAATGAGCAGTTCTTC.

This chain uses TRBV5-4 with TRBJ2-7, with D possibly matching TRBD1 (6 bases). Trimming shortened V by 0 bases and J by 0 bases, and 10 bases separated the two germline ends. Germline V gene sequence: CDR1 SGHNT, CDR2 YYREEE (reference sequence). The CDR3 has 15 residues. DNA for the CDR3: TGTGCCAGCAGCTTGGCCGACAGGCACTCCTACGAGCAGTACTTC. Translated, it gives CASSLADRHSYEQYF. Combining the CDR3 with reference TRBV5-4 and TRBJ2-7 gives the whole variable domain ETGVTQSPTHLIKTRGQQVTLRCSSQSGHNTVSWYQQALGQGPQFIFQYYREEENGRGNFPPRFSGLQFPNYSSELNVNALELDDSALYLCASSLADRHSYEQYFGPGTRLTVT.

V usage is TRBV29-1 and J usage is TRBJ2-3; D perhaps matches TRBD2 (6 bases). Trimming pared 4 bases from V and 0 bases from J, leaving 8 bases between. The CDR3 runs 13 residues. Per germline, CDR1 SQVTM and CDR2 ANQGSEA. For the CDR3, the DNA is TGCAGCGTTGTCAGCGGGAGCACAGATACGCAGTATTTT. Translating it yields CSVVSGSTDTQYF.

V is TRBV7-6 and J is TRBJ2-3; a possible D gene is TRBD2 (6 bases). V was cut by 4 bases and J by 2 bases, with 10 bases left in between. The CDR3 runs 14 residues. Looked up from germline, CDR1 is SGHVS and CDR2 is FNYEAQ. CDR3 sequence (DNA): TGTGCCAGCAGCTACAGCGGGCACACAGATACGCAGTATTTT. It encodes CASSYSGHTDTQYF.

V is TRBV25-1 and J is TRBJ2-2; perhaps TRBD1 as D (6 bases). Per the germline V gene, CDR1 is MGHDK and CDR2 is SYGVNS. V was clipped by 4 bases and J by 0 bases, with 15 bases between them. There are 17 residues in the CDR3. CDR3 protein: CASSGIGGRSNTGELFF. Here the CDR3 DNA reads TGTGCCAGCAGTGGAATAGGGGGACGATCGAACACCGGGGAGCTGTTTTTT.

J is TRBJ2-3 and V is TRBV7-3; D call uncertain. Germline V gene lookup returns CDR1 SGHTA and CDR2 FQGTGA. V was trimmed by 2 bases and J by 6 bases, leaving 9 bases between them. The CDR3 is 13 residues long. CDR3 nucleotide sequence: TGTGCCAGCAGCTTATTTACCGGGGATACGCAGTATTTT. Protein product: CASSLFTGDTQYF.

The genes are TRBV30 and TRBJ2-3, with 12 bases lining up with TRBD2. The length of the CDR3 is 16 residues. J gave up 4 bases and V 1 base, and 6 bases lay outside the gene matches. CDR1 GTSNPN and CDR2 SVGIG come from the germline V gene (reference sequence). This CDR3 reads CAWSDRLAGEADTQYF. In DNA, the CDR3 is TGTGCCTGGAGTGACCGACTAGCGGGAGAGGCAGATACGCAGTATTTT.